This entry lists 2 T cell receptor beta chains sequenced from one sample in a study of blood T cell repertoires in COVID-19. Data came from immunoSEQ multiplex PCR; TCRdb stores just in-frame clones and leaves some out. The data contain some 200,000 clones, around 80% of them singletons. Sequenced material: peripheral blood. The receptors originated from a woman of 80 years or more with active or convalescent COVID-19.

V usage is TRBV6-5 and J usage is TRBJ2-2, with D possibly being TRBD1 (6 bases). The CDR3 length is 12 residues. Germline V gives CDR1 MNHEY, CDR2 SVGAGI. The ends were cut back, 6 bases at V and 6 bases at J, with 8 bases in the middle. The DNA of the CDR3 is TGTGCCAGCAGAGGGGGAGCCGGGGAGCTGTTTTTT. Its translation: CASRGGAGELFF.

This clone has more than one count but fewer than ten. V usage is TRBV7-9 and J usage is TRBJ1-3, with D possibly matching TRBD1 (5 bases). CDR3 size: 19 residues. V lost 1 base, J lost 0 bases, and 19 bases lay in between. Germline V CDR1 and CDR2: SEHNR, FQNEAQ (reference sequence). The CDR3 region is CASSLETFSGLNSGNTIYF. CDR3 DNA: TGTGCCAGCAGCTTAGAAACATTTTCGGGACTGAACTCTGGAAACACCATATATTTT.